This T cell receptor beta chain came from a study of tumor and adjacent non-tumor tissue in lung cancer. The CDR3 is made up of 14 amino acids. V shed 3 bases, J shed 3 bases, and the junction held 1 base outside the gene matches. CDR1 MNHNS and CDR2 SASEGT come from the germline V gene. The template was RNA from unsorted bulk tissue. Distant lung tissue was collected more than 3 cm away from the tumor edge. A modified ARM-PCR protocol with three rounds of nested PCR amplified TCRbeta. TCRdb reprocessed the multiplex PCR reads via MiXCR and lists one record per CDR3 protein. The data show 47,000 or so distinct CDR3 sequences, with around 60% seen just once and approximately 28% held by the top ten. The sample holds many counts of this clonotype.

The rearrangement uses TRBV6-1 and TRBJ2-2, with 7 nucleotides matching TRBD2. The source material was distant non-tumor lung tissue. The TCR originated in an older woman with non-small cell lung cancer. CDR3 sequence (DNA): TGTGCCAGCAGTGAGCGGGAGTACACCGGGGAGCTGTTTTTT. Its translation: CASSEREYTGELFF.